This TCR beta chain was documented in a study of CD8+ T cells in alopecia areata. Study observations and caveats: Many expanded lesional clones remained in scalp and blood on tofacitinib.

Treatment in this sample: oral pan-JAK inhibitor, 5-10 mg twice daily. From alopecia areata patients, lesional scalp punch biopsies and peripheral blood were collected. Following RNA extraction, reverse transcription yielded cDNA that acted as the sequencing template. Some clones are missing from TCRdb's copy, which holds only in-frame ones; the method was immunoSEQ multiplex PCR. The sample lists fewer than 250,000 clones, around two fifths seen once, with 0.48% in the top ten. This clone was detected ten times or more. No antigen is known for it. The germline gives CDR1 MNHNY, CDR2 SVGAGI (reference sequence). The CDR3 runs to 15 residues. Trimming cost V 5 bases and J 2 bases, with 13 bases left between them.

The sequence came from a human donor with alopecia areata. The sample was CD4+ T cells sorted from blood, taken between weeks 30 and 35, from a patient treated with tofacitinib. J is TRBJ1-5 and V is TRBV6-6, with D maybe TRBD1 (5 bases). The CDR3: CASSNYLQGNQPQHF. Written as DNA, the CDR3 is TGTGCCAGCAGTAACTACCTACAGGGCAATCAGCCCCAGCATTTT.